The 8 T cell receptor beta chains presented below share a single source sample, sequenced in a study of cytomegalovirus exposure and HLA in healthy donors. PCR amplification relied on 60 Vbeta primers (plus 13 Jbeta primers). Profiling relied on immunoSEQ multiplex PCR, and the TCRdb table lists in-frame clones only, not all of them. The table lists approximately 160,000 clones, about 80% of them singletons. Specimen: PBMCs. The receptors stem from a young man in good health and CMV-seropositive.

The V call is TRBV11-3, the J call TRBJ2-7; possible D gene TRBD2, 5 bases. V lost 5 bases to trimming and J lost 5 bases, with 10 bases between them. The CDR3 sequence is 12 residues long. Germline CDR1 SGHNT, CDR2 YENEEA. The CDR3 DNA sequence: TGTGCCAGCAGCATGAACGGGGACGAGCAGTACTTC. Amino acid sequence: CASSMNGDEQYF.

The chain uses TRBV27 and TRBJ2-7; TRBD2 agrees at 7 bases. Germline trimming cut 6 bases from V and 7 bases from J; bases unmatched to any gene: 3. CDR3 length: 11 residues. CDR1 and CDR2 (germline): MNHEY, SMNVEV (reference sequence). The DNA for the CDR3 is TGTGCCAGCAGCGGGACTATAGAGCAGTACTTC. Translation gives CASSGTIEQYF.

The CDR3 region is CASSGDTSLAKNIQYF. As DNA, the CDR3 is TGTGCCAGCAGCGGAGACACTAGTTTAGCCAAAAACATTCAGTACTTC. V gene TRBV9 combines with J gene TRBJ2-4; D possibly corresponds to TRBD2 (5 bases). Germline assignment: CDR1 SGDLS and CDR2 YYNGEE. The CDR3 consists of 16 residues. V lost 3 bases, J lost 0 bases, and 13 bases lay in between.

This chain links TRBV25-1 with TRBJ2-3; 9 bases match TRBD2. This CDR3 comprises 15 residues. The V segment lost 5 bases and the J segment 5 bases; nucleotides outside the gene matches: 8. Germline V gene data show CDR1 as MGHDK and CDR2 as SYGVNS. CDR3 sequence: CASSRAGGTGDTQYF. The DNA for the CDR3 is TGTGCCAGCAGTCGAGCGGGAGGAACGGGAGATACGCAGTATTTT. The full variable domain, with the rest looked up from reference TRBV25-1 and TRBJ2-3, is EADIYQTPRYLVIGTGKKITLECSQTMGHDKMYWYQQDPGMELHLIHYSYGVNSTEKGDLSSESTVSRIRTEHFPLTLESARPSHTSQYLCASSRAGGTGDTQYFGPGTRLTVL.

The chain combines TRBV11-2 with TRBJ1-5, with D possibly TRBD1 on 5 matching bases. Trimming stripped 6 bases from V and 6 bases from J, with 18 bases between. Germline V gene sequence: CDR1 SGHAT, CDR2 FQNNGV. The CDR3 is 15 amino acids. Here the CDR3 reads CASSRGPQGSQPQHF. The CDR3 DNA reads as TGTGCCAGCAGTCGTGGTCCTCAGGGCTCTCAGCCCCAGCATTTT.

This rearrangement joins TRBV7-9 to TRBJ1-1, with TRBD1 matching over 9 bases. Germline trimming cut 3 bases from V and 1 base from J; bases unmatched to any gene: 6. Germline V CDR1 and CDR2: SEHNR, FQNEAQ (reference sequence). The CDR3 runs 16 residues. Here the CDR3 reads CASSFYRGPENTEAFF. CDR3 coding DNA: TGTGCCAGCAGCTTTTACAGGGGGCCGGAGAACACTGAAGCTTTCTTT.

The V and J genes are TRBV19 and TRBJ1-2; TRBD1 matches at 7 bases. CDR3 size: 15 residues. Germline CDR1 is LNHDA and CDR2 is SQIVND (reference sequence). The ends lost 1 base at V and 5 bases at J; junction bases unmatched: 7. The CDR3 here is CASSIGSGTAYGYTF. The CDR3 bases are TGTGCCAGTAGTATAGGTTCCGGGACAGCTTATGGCTACACCTTC. The whole variable domain, remainder taken from reference TRBV19 and TRBJ1-2, is DGGITQSPKYLFRKEGQNVTLSCEQNLNHDAMYWYRQDPGQGLRLIYYSQIVNDFQKGDIAEGYSVSREKKESFPLTVTSAQKNPTAFYLCASSIGSGTAYGYTFGSGTRLTVV.

The chain joins TRBV7-6 to TRBJ2-7, with 7 bases identical to TRBD1. The CDR3 runs to 15 residues. Unmatched junction bases numbered 10, after V lost 2 bases and J lost 6 bases. The V gene's germline CDR1 is SGHVS and CDR2 FNYEAQ. CDR3 amino acids: CASSLLRQGETEQYF. The CDR3 DNA follows: TGTGCCAGCAGCTTATTACGACAGGGCGAGACCGAGCAGTACTTC. Full variable domain (missing parts from reference TRBV7-6 and TRBJ2-7): GAGVSQSPRYKVTKRGQDVALRCDPISGHVSLYWYRQALGQGPEFLTYFNYEAQQDKSGLPNDRFSAERPEGSISTLTIQRTEQRDSAMYRCASSLLRQGETEQYFGPGTRLTVT.